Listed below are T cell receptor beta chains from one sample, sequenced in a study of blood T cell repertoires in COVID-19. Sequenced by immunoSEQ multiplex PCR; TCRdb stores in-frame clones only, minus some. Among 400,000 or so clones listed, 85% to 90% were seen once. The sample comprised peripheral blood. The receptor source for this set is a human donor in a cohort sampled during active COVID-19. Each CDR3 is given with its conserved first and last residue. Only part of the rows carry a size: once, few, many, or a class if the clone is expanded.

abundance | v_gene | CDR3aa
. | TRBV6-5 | CASSYSLRTGNSPLHF
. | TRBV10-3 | CAISESHGDSNQPQHF
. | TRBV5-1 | CASLRVAGSTDTQYF
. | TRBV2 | CASRGDIYEQYF
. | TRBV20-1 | CSASRGGELNQPQHF
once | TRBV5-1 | CASSLERGGEQYF
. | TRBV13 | CASSLPAGLAGEYNEQFF
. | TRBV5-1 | CASSRRASGTDTQYF
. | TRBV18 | CASSPRVREQYF
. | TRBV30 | CAWARERPSLAFF
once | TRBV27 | CASSLQGEGGQPQHF
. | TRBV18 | CASSPPAKYEQYF
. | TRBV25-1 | CASSGTGAYEQYF
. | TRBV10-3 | CAISDTQGKWEKLFF
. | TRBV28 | CASGGTPSNQPQHF
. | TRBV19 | CASSSGPSGELFF
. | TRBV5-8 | CASSHGLWASRYEQYF
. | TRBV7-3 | CASSLKAAANTGELFF
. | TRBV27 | CASRIFGTKSYEQYF
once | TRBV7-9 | CASSTGTYNEQFF
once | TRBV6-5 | CASTDPGQGRTEAFF
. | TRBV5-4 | CASSLGRINYGYTF
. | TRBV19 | CASSIAIWERLHF
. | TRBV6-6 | CASSLPADSNQPQHF
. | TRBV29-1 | CSVTTGGGETQYF
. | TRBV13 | CASSRRGLLAYNEQFF
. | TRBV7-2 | CASSLVSAGTEAFF
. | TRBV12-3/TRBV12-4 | CASSFGTSYEQYF
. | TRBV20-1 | CSASTSGNNEQFF
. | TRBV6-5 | CASSYSAGEFHNEQFF
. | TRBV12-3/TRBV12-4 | CASSLTVYNEQFF
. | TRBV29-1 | CSVEGGGTYEQYF
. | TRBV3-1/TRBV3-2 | CASSLLAGGQETQYF
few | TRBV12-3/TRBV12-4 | CASSSQGNQPQHF
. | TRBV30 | CAWKSAEAFF
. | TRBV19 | CASSTGQWSYEQYF
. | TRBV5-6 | CASSLGGGTDTQYF
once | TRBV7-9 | CASSSPWTGGTDTQYF
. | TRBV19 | CASSRKTGGTEAFF
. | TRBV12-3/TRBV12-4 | CASSSSEGTQYF